A single sample is the source of the 9 T cell receptor beta chains below, sequenced in a study of T cells in Graves' hyperthyroidism and ophthalmopathy. There were TCR beta CDR3 regions amplified from RNA transcripts. TCR CDR3 underwent first-round RT-PCR with the HTBI primer set. TCRdb re-derived calls from the multiplex PCR reads in MiXCR, one entry per CDR3 protein. The data show hundreds of thousands of distinct CDR3 sequences, around 14% seen once. The sample was blood. The receptors come from a woman under 30 with Graves' hyperthyroidism that later progressed to Graves' ophthalmopathy.

In this sample, this clonotype turned up a few times. A much larger clone lies a single base off, so this may be a read error. The DNA of the CDR3 is TGTGCCAGCAGCTTAGTTTTGGGGGACAGCTACGTGCAGTACTTC. This encodes CASSLVLGDSYVQYF. The chain recombines TRBV7-2 with TRBJ2-7, with 7 bases identical to TRBD1. Germline V gives CDR1 SGHTA, CDR2 FQGNSA. The CDR3 is made up of 15 amino acids.

This clonotype was observed at least ten times. The chain carries TRBV6-2 or TRBV6-3 and TRBJ1-5; 7 bases fit TRBD1. The CDR3 extends over 17 amino acids. Unmatched junction bases numbered 14, after V lost 2 bases and J lost 7 bases. The germline V gene encodes CDR1 MNHEY and CDR2 SVGEGT. In DNA, the CDR3 is TGTGCCAGCAGTTACGACTTTCTAGTCAGGGGGAGGCAGCCCCAGCATTTT. Amino acid sequence: CASSYDFLVRGRQPQHF.

The genes are TRBV7-4 and TRBJ2-1; 9 nucleotides agree with TRBD1. J gave up 8 bases and V 2 bases, and 13 bases lay outside the gene matches. The CDR3 length is 17 residues. In germline, CDR1 is SGHVT, CDR2 SQSDAQ. CDR3 DNA: TGTGCCAGCAGCTTAACACCGGGACAGGGAGGTTTCGATGAGCAGTTCTTC. Its translation is CASSLTPGQGGFDEQFF.

This clonotype was found a few times. The chain recombines TRBV11-2 with TRBJ2-1, with D perhaps assigned TRBD1 or TRBD2 (5 bases each). The V end lost 2 bases, the J end lost 8 bases, and 19 bases lay between the germline ends. The V gene's germline CDR1 is SGHAT and CDR2 FQNNGV. CDR3 length equals 16 residues. DNA for the CDR3: TGTGCCAGCAGCTTAAGGGGTAGAGTGGTCGGGGATGAGCAGTTCTTC. The encoded protein is CASSLRGRVVGDEQFF.

This clonotype has a count of ten or more. The chain is built from TRBV6-1 and TRBJ1-1; 8 positions agree with TRBD1. The CDR3 length is 13 residues. Trimming cost V 8 bases and J 11 bases; bases outside gene matches: 13. Germline V gene lookup returns CDR1 MNHNS and CDR2 SASEGT. CDR3 DNA: TGTGCCAGCCGCTCAGACGTGACAGGGGTCGCTTTCTTT. This translates into CASRSDVTGVAFF.

This clonotype was recorded many times. V is TRBV7-9 and J is TRBJ1-5, with D perhaps TRBD1 (5 bases). The CDR3 contains 14 residues. Germline lookup yields CDR1 SEHNR and CDR2 FQNEAQ (reference sequence). V shed 2 bases and J shed 6 bases, with 11 bases lying between them. CDR3 residues: CASSLQGWPQPQHF. In DNA form, the CDR3 reads TGTGCCAGCAGCTTACAGGGTTGGCCTCAGCCCCAGCATTTT.

Points on this clonotype: A much larger clone sits a single nucleotide away, making a read error possible. This chain joins TRBV3-1 and TRBJ2-1, with D possibly TRBD2 on 6 matching bases. V dropped 0 bases and J dropped 9 bases, with 15 bases sitting between them. CDR1 is LGHDT and CDR2 is YNNKEL in the germline V gene (reference sequence). The CDR3 runs 15 residues. DNA for the CDR3: TGTGCCAGCAGCCAAGACGCGACTAGAGTTCGTGAGCAGTTCTTC. Translating it yields CASSQDATRVREQFF.

This clonotype was counted only a few times. The chain employs TRBV7-6 and TRBJ2-5, with no clear D. Deletions cut 5 bases from V and 5 bases from J, with 9 bases between. The CDR3 contains 12 residues. Germline assignment: CDR1 SGHVS and CDR2 FNYEAQ. The CDR3 nucleotides are TGTGCCAGCAGCACGCGGACCGAGACCCAGTACTTC. Protein product: CASSTRTETQYF.

This clonotype was detected many times. Written as DNA, the CDR3 is TGTGCCAGCCTGAGCGGAGCTGACAATGAGCAGTTCTTC. It is translated as CASLSGADNEQFF. The chain is built from TRBV7-8 and TRBJ2-1; TRBD2 might be the D (5 bases). With 8 bases removed from V and 5 bases from J, the gap between germline ends came to 13 bases. The germline gives CDR1 SGHVS, CDR2 FQNEAQ. CDR3 size: 13 residues. Looking up the rest from reference TRBV7-8 and TRBJ2-1 gives the full variable domain: GAGVSQSPRYKVAKRGQDVALRCDPISGHVSLFWYQQALGQGPEFLTYFQNEAQLDKSGLPSDRFFAERPEGSVSTLKIQRTQQEDSAVYLCASLSGADNEQFFGPGTRLTVL.